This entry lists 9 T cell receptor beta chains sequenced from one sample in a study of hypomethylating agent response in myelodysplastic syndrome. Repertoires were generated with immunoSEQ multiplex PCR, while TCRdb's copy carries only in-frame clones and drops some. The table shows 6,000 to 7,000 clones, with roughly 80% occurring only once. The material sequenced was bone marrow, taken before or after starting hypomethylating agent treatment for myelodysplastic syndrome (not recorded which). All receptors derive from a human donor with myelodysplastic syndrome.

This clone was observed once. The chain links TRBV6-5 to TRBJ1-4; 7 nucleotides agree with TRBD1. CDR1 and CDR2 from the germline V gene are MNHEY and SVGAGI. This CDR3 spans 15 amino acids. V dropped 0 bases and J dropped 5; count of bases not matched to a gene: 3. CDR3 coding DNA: TGTGCCAGCAGTTACTCACAGGGGTGGAATGAAAAACTGTTTTTT. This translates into CASSYSQGWNEKLFF.

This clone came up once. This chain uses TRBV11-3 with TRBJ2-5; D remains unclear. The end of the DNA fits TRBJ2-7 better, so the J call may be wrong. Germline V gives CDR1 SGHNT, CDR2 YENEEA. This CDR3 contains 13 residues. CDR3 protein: CASSRTTSYEQYF. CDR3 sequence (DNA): TGTGCCAGCAGCCGGACCACTTCCTACGAGCAGTACTTC.

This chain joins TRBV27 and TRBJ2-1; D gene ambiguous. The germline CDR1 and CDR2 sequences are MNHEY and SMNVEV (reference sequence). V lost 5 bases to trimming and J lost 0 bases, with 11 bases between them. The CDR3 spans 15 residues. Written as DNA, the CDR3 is TGTGCCAGCAGTCTGACTTCTTCCTCCTACAATGAGCAGTTCTTC. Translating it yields CASSLTSSSYNEQFF.

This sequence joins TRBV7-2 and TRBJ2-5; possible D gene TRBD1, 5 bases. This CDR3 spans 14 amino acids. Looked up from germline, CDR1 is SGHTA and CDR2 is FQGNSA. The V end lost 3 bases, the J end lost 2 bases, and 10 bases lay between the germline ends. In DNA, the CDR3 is TGTGCCAGCAGCTTTCAGGGTCATCAAGAGACCCAGTACTTC. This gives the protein CASSFQGHQETQYF.

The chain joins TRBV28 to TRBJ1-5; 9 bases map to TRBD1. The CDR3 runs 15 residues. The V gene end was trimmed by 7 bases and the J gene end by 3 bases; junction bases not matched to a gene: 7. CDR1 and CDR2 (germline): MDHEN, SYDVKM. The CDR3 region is CASNLGQGLNQPQHF. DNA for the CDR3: TGTGCCAGCAACTTGGGACAGGGACTCAATCAGCCCCAGCATTTT. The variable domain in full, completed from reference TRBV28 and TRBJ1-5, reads DVKVTQSSRYLVKRTGEKVFLECVQDMDHENMFWYRQDPGLGLRLIYFSYDVKMKEKGDIPEGYSVSREKKERFSLILESASTNQTSMYLCASNLGQGLNQPQHFGDGTRLSIL.

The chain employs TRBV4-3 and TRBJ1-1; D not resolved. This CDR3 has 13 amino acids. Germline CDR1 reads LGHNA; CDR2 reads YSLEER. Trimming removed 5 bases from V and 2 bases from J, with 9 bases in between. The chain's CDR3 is CASSWKVNTEAFF. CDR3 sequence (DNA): TGCGCCAGCAGCTGGAAAGTTAACACTGAAGCTTTCTTT.

Written as DNA, the CDR3 is TGTGCCAGCAGCTTTAGTGAGGGCCGCTCTGGGGCCAACGTCCTGACTTTC. Amino acids: CASSFSEGRSGANVLTF. This chain uses TRBV11-2 with TRBJ2-6; D is possibly TRBD2 (5 bases). This CDR3 is built from 17 residues. Trimming left V 3 bases short and J 0 bases short, with 12 bases between. Germline values: CDR1 SGHAT, CDR2 FQNNGV. Drawing the rest from reference TRBV11-2 and TRBJ2-6, the complete variable domain is EAGVAQSPRYKIIEKRQSVAFWCNPISGHATLYWYQQILGQGPKLLIQFQNNGVVDDSQLPKDRFSAERLKGVDSTLKIQPAKLEDSAVYLCASSFSEGRSGANVLTFGAGSRLTVL.

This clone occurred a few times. The CDR3 here is CAATGSLEVGDTQYF. The CDR3, as DNA: TGTGCCGCAACAGGGTCCCTGGAGGTTGGAGATACGCAGTATTTT. The chain is built from TRBV6-5 and TRBJ2-3, with a possible D match to TRBD1 (6 bases). Trimming removed 11 bases at V and 5 bases at J, with 23 bases between. The CDR3 contains 15 residues. Germline-derived CDR1 and CDR2 are MNHEY and SVGAGI.

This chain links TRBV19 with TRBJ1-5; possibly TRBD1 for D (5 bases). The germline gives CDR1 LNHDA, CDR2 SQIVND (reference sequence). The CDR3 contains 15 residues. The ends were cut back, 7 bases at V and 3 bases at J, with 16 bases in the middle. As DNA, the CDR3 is TGTGCCAGTACCGCCTATCAGGGATCCAATCAGCCCCAGCATTTT. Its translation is CASTAYQGSNQPQHF. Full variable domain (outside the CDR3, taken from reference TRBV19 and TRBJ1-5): DGGITQSPKYLFRKEGQNVTLSCEQNLNHDAMYWYRQDPGQGLRLIYYSQIVNDFQKGDIAEGYSVSREKKESFPLTVTSAQKNPTAFYLCASTAYQGSNQPQHFGDGTRLSIL.